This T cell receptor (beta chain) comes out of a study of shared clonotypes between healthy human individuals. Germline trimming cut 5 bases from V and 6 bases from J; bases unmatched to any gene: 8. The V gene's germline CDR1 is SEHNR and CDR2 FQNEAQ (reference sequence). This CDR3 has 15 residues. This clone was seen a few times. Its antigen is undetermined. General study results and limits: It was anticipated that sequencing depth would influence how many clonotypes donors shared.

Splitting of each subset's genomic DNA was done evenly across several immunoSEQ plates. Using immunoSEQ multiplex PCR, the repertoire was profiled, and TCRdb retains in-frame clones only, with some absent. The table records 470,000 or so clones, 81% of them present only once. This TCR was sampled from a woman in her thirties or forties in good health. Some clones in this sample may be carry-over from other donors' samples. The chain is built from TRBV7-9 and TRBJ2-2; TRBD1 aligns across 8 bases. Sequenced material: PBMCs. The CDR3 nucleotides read TGTGCCAGCAGCGGCCCAGGGGGCTTACCCGGGGAGCTGTTTTTT. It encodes CASSGPGGLPGELFF.